The 16 T cell receptor beta chains in this list originate from one sample, sequenced in a study of blood T cell repertoires in COVID-19. Method: immunoSEQ multiplex PCR; TCRdb's copy keeps in-frame clones and lacks some. The sample has more than 150,000 clones; around 73% are singletons. The sequenced sample was PBMCs or T cells enriched from blood (not recorded which). These receptors were obtained from a woman between 45 and 60 years old who had recovered from COVID-19.

On this clone: The same CDR3 also results from other DNA sequences found in this sample. V is TRBV3-1 (or the pseudogene TRBV3-2) and J is TRBJ1-1; D unclear. The CDR3 extends over 13 amino acids. CDR1 is LGHDT and CDR2 is YNNKEL in the germline V gene (reference sequence). V was shortened by 1 base and J by 0 bases, with 3 bases between the two germline ends. The CDR3 DNA is TGTGCCAGCAGCCAAGCAGTGAACACTGAAGCTTTCTTT. It is translated as CASSQAVNTEAFF.

The V gene is TRBV7-2, the J gene TRBJ2-7, with a tentative D call TRBD2 (6 bases). The CDR3 has 14 residues. Trimming stripped 5 bases from V and 2 bases from J, with 13 bases between. Germline V CDR1 and CDR2: SGHTA, FQGNSA. DNA of the CDR3: TGTGCCAGCAGCCCCGCCTTAGCGGCCTACGAGCAGTACTTC. Translating gives CASSPALAAYEQYF.

The CDR3 region has the DNA TGTGCCAGCAGTTACTCGCGGGGGCAGGCAGATACGCAGTATTTT. Translation: CASSYSRGQADTQYF. The V and J genes are TRBV6-5 and TRBJ2-3; possibly TRBD2 for D (7 bases). The CDR3 loop spans 15 amino acids. CDR1 is MNHEY, CDR2 SVGAGI, per germline. V lost 0 bases to trimming and J lost 4 bases, with 11 bases between them.

The rearrangement uses TRBV28 and TRBJ2-1; 9 nucleotides match TRBD2. Per germline, CDR1 MDHEN and CDR2 SYDVKM. There are 15 residues in the CDR3. V was clipped by 4 bases and J by 7 bases; unmatched bases: 8. The CDR3 region has the DNA TGTGCCAGCAGTTCGGGTAGCGGGAGTTGGAATGAGCAGTTCTTC. Encoded protein: CASSSGSGSWNEQFF.

This chain joins TRBV7-2 and TRBJ2-5; 12 bases align to TRBD2. In germline, CDR1 is SGHTA, CDR2 FQGNSA. This CDR3 spans 16 amino acids. After removal of 3 bases from V and 2 bases from J, the junction contained 4 bases not matched to a gene. CDR3 amino acids: CASSFQGLAGQETQYF. DNA for the CDR3: TGTGCCAGCAGCTTTCAAGGACTAGCGGGGCAAGAGACCCAGTACTTC.

The gene calls are TRBV18 and TRBJ2-1, with 7 positions matching TRBD1. Germline CDR1 and CDR2: KGHSH and LQKENI. V lost 4 bases to trimming and J lost 2 bases; unmatched junction nucleotides: 5. The CDR3 runs 15 residues. The DNA for the CDR3 is TGTGCCAGCTCACGAACGGGACAGCCCTACAATGAGCAGTTCTTC. This encodes CASSRTGQPYNEQFF.

This chain links TRBV7-3 with TRBJ1-2, with 10 bases aligning to TRBD1. CDR3 length: 15 amino acids. The V segment lost 5 bases and the J segment 6 bases; nucleotides outside the gene matches: 9. Germline values: CDR1 SGHTA, CDR2 FQGTGA. This chain's CDR3 is CASSVPGTGVNGYTF. The CDR3 DNA sequence: TGTGCCAGCAGCGTCCCCGGGACAGGGGTGAATGGCTACACCTTC.

This chain links TRBV5-1 with TRBJ2-7; 9 nucleotides agree with TRBD2. The germline V gene encodes CDR1 SGHRS and CDR2 YFSETQ. Trimming at V came to 4 bases and at J to 4 bases, leaving 6 bases not matched to a gene. CDR3 length: 14 residues. This CDR3 reads CASSRSSGRYEQYF. CDR3 in DNA: TGCGCCAGCAGCCGCTCCAGCGGGAGGTACGAGCAGTACTTC.

J is TRBJ2-7 and V is TRBV6-1; D possibly corresponds to TRBD1 (5 bases). In germline, CDR1 is MNHNS, CDR2 SASEGT. V was trimmed by 2 bases and J by 6 bases, leaving 17 bases between them. The CDR3 sequence is 15 residues long. The CDR3 DNA sequence: TGTGCCAGCAGTGAACGGTCCAGGGTGCCCCGCGAGCAGTACTTC. This gives the protein CASSERSRVPREQYF.

The genes are TRBV6-5 and TRBJ2-1; 9 bases match TRBD2. Trimming took 7 bases from V and 4 from J; bases not matched to a gene: 5. Germline V gene data show CDR1 as MNHEY and CDR2 as SVGAGI. The CDR3 is made up of 14 amino acids. The chain's CDR3 is CASIRGRGYNEQFF. The CDR3 DNA reads TGTGCCAGCATACGCGGGAGGGGATACAATGAGCAGTTCTTC.

CDR3 coding DNA: TGCGCCAGCAGCTCGACTAGCGAGGGAGATACGCAGTATTTT. Amino acid sequence: CASSSTSEGDTQYF. The chain joins TRBV5-1 to TRBJ2-3, with TRBD2 identical over 8 bases. The CDR3 sequence is 14 residues long. Germline V CDR1 and CDR2: SGHRS, YFSETQ. The V and J ends lost 3 bases and 5 bases, in that order; junction bases with no gene match: 5.

This clone has a handful of counts. The rearrangement uses TRBV10-3 and TRBJ2-7; 7 nucleotides line up with TRBD2. J lost 0 bases, V lost 2 bases, and 16 bases had no gene match. The CDR3 extends over 19 amino acids. Per the germline V gene, CDR1 is ENHRY and CDR2 is SYGVKD. CDR3 sequence (DNA): TGTGCCATCAGTGAGAGACGGGGGACTACCAGAACGCTCTCCTACGAGCAGTACTTC. The encoded protein is CAISERRGTTRTLSYEQYF.

This chain joins TRBV28 and TRBJ1-5; 8 bases match TRBD1. V lost 7 bases and J lost 5; bases outside the gene matches: 7. CDR1 and CDR2 from the germline V gene are MDHEN and SYDVKM. This CDR3 is built from 14 residues. CDR3 amino acids: CASTGQGPYQPQHF. CDR3 sequence (DNA): TGTGCCAGCACCGGACAGGGACCGTATCAGCCCCAGCATTTT.

This chain connects TRBV10-2 to TRBJ1-2; D unresolved. Trimming took 0 bases from V and 4 from J, leaving 12 bases between them. CDR3 size: 15 residues. Germline CDR1 WSHSY, CDR2 SAAADI. The CDR3 reads CASSESQVRGYGYTF. The CDR3 DNA is TGCGCCAGCAGTGAGTCGCAGGTACGGGGCTATGGCTACACCTTC.

The rearrangement joins TRBV5-5 to TRBJ1-1; TRBD1 aligns across 9 bases. The germline V gene encodes CDR1 SGHKS and CDR2 YYEKEE (reference sequence). The V segment lost 3 bases and the J segment 0 bases; nucleotides outside the gene matches: 3. This CDR3 spans 15 amino acids. The CDR3 DNA follows: TGTGCCAGCAGCTGGGGGACAGGGATGAACACTGAAGCTTTCTTT. This gives the protein CASSWGTGMNTEAFF.

The sample holds a few counts of this clone. The V call is TRBV5-5, the J call TRBJ1-5; the D gene is possibly TRBD1 (6 bases). Germline CDR1 SGHKS, CDR2 YYEKEE (reference sequence). This CDR3 has 14 amino acids. V lost 3 bases, J lost 6 bases, and 13 bases lay in between. The CDR3 nucleotides read TGTGCCAGCAGCTGGCAGGGGTACGGTCAGCCCCAGCATTTT. Its translation is CASSWQGYGQPQHF.